The source of this TCR beta chain is a study of human T cells and chemical hapten exposure. Overall study context: Yields of TCR per sample differed, chiefly owing to small differences in pooled library volume. Notes on the study in general: TCRs above 1 in 1000 frequency stayed constant with DPC sensitization. It should be noted that donors had alopecia, so their immune response may differ from healthy people's.

The CDR3 is made up of 16 amino acids. With 1 base clipped from V and 4 bases from J, the junction kept 4 bases outside the gene matches. Germline V gene data show CDR1 as SEHNR and CDR2 as FQNEAQ (reference sequence). TCRdb re-analysed the RACE reads in MiXCR, keeping a single row per CDR3 protein. The sample records about 110,000 distinct CDR3 sequences, less than 10% being singletons. The table lists this clonotype with a few counts. Its antigen is as yet unknown. Time point noted: patch test 2, 6 weeks after DPC sensitization. Stated treatment: therapeutic diphenylcyclopropenone sensitization with weekly scalp DPC. Someone pulled total RNA out of unfractionated whole blood.

The starting material was whole blood, obtained in connection with sensitization to the hapten diphenylcyclopropenone (DPC). This chain connects TRBV7-9 to TRBJ1-3, with 10 positions matching TRBD1. The origin of this receptor is a woman aged 40 to 55 with alopecia areata. Some clones in this sample may be carry-over from other donors' samples. CDR3 amino acids: CASSLGQGARGNTIYF. The CDR3 bases are TGTGCCAGCAGCTTAGGACAGGGGGCACGAGGAAACACCATATATTTT.